The clone carrying this T cell receptor beta chain occurred many times. Antigen unknown. These data are taken from a study of post-analysis software for immune sequencing data. Whole-study context: Disease trajectories encompassed relapsing-remitting, secondary progressive and progressive-relapsing multiple sclerosis.

cDNA libraries of TCR beta carried unique molecular identifiers. Approximately 450,000 cDNA molecules were recovered from an input of about 0.85 to 11 million T cells. From the PCR reads, TCRdb called clonotypes with MiXCR, one entry per CDR3 protein. Of roughly 200,000 distinct CDR3 sequences in the sample, roughly 28% were seen once. This CDR3 comprises 11 residues. The germline V gene encodes CDR1 DFQATT and CDR2 SNEGSKA (reference sequence). V lost 7 bases and J 7 bases, leaving 11 bases between the germline ends. Study results and limitations: When compared against controls, multiple sclerosis patients showed significantly lower normalized Chao1 diversity. Patients had higher frequencies than controls of about 5 TRBV segments, including TRBV5-6, TRBV5-1 and TRBV20-1.

This chain links TRBV20-1 with TRBJ2-1, with TRBD1 as a possible D gene (6 bases). Sequenced: blood. The clonotype originates from a girl between 2 and 17 years old with multiple sclerosis. This chain's CDR3 is CSGNRVNEQFF. Here the CDR3 DNA reads TGCAGTGGGAACAGGGTTAATGAGCAGTTCTTC.